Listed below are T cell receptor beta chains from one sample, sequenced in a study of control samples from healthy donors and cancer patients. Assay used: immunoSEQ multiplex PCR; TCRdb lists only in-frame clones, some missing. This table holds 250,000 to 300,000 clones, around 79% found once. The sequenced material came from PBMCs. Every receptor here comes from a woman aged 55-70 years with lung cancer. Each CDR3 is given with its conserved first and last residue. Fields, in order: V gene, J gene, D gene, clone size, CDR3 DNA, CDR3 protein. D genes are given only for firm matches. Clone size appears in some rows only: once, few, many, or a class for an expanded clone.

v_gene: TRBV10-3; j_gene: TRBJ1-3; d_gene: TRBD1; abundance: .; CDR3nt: TGTGCCATCAGGGGGACAGCCATCGGAAACACCATATATTTT; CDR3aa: CAIRGTAIGNTIYF
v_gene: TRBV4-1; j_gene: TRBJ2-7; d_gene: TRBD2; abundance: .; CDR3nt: TGCGCCAGCAGCCAAGAGGGGACTAGGGCCCCCGGGAACGAGCAGTACTTC; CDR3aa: CASSQEGTRAPGNEQYF
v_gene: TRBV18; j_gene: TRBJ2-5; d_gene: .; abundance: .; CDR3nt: TGTGCCAGCTCACCTAGGCAGGAAGGAGAGACCCAGTACTTC; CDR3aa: CASSPRQEGETQYF
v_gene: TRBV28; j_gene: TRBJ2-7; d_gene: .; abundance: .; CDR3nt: TGTGCCAGCAGTCGGGGCTACGAGCAGTACTTC; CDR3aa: CASSRGYEQYF
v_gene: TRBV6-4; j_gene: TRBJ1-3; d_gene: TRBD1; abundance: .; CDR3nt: TGTGCCAGCAGTGGCGCCAGGGGGCTGGTTGGAAACACCATATATTTT; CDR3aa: CASSGARGLVGNTIYF
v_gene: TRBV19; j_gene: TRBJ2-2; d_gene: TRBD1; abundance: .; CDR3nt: TGTGCCGCAAGGACAGGGGTGAACACCGGGGAGCTGTTTTTT; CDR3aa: CAARTGVNTGELFF
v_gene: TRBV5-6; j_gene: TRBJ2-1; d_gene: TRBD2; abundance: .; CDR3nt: TGTGCCAGCAGCATAGGACTAGCGGGGGGGTACAATGAGCAGTTCTTC; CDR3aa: CASSIGLAGGYNEQFF
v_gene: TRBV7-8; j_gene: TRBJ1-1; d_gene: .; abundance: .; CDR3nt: TGTGCCAGCAGCTTACCGACAGGGAACACTGAAGCTTTCTTT; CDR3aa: CASSLPTGNTEAFF
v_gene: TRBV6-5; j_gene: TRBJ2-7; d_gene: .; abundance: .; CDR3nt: TGTGCCAGCAGTTACCGGAGGGACAACTCCTACGAGCAGTACTTC; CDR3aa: CASSYRRDNSYEQYF
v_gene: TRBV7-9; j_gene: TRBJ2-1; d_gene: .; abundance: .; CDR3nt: TGTGCCAGCAGCTTAGCTGGCAGAAGGGATGAGCAGTTCTTC; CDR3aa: CASSLAGRRDEQFF
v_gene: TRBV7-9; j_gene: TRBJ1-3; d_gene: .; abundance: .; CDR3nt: TGTGCCAGCAGCTTAGCCGAGGGAAACACCATATATTTT; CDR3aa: CASSLAEGNTIYF
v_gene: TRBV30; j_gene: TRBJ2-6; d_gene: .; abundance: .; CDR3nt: TGTGCCTGGAAGGGACGGATTAACTCTGGGGCCAACGTCCTGACTTTC; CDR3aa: CAWKGRINSGANVLTF
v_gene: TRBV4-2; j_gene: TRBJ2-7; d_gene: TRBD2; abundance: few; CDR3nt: TGTGCCAGCAGCCAAGCCCCCTCTCTTAGCGGGGGGGTCAGAGCCTACGAGCAGTACTTC; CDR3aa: CASSQAPSLSGGVRAYEQYF
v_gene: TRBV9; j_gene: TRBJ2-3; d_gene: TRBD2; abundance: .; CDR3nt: TGTGCCAGCAGCGCTGGGACTAGCGGACCCACAGATACGCAGTATTTT; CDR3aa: CASSAGTSGPTDTQYF
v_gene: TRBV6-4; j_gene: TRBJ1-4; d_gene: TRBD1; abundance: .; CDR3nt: TGTGCCAGCAGTGACTCGACCAGGGGGGGAAATGAAAAACTGTTTTTT; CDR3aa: CASSDSTRGGNEKLFF
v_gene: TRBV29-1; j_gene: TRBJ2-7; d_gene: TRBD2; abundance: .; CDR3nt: TGCAGCGTAATACTAGCGGGGGTACCCTACGAGCAGTACTTC; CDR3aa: CSVILAGVPYEQYF
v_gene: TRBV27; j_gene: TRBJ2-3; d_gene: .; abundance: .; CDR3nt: TGTGCCAGCAGTCCCTGGACTATTAGCACAGATACGCAGTATTTT; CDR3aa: CASSPWTISTDTQYF
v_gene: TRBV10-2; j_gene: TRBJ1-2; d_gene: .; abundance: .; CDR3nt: TGCGCCAGCAGTGAGACATTTAGCTATGGCTACACCTTC; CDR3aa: CASSETFSYGYTF
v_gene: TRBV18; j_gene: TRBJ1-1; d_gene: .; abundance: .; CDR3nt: TGTGCCAGCTCACCAAGCCGAACTGAAGCTTTCTTT; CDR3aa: CASSPSRTEAFF
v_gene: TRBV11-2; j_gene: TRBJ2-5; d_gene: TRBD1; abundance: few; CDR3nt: TGTGCCAGCAGCTTAGGAGGACAGGTTGGCCCGGGGACCCAGTACTTC; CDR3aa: CASSLGGQVGPGTQYF
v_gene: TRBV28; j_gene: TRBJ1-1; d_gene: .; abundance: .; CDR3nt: TGTGCCAGCATATTGGGGCGGAACACTGAAGCTTTCTTT; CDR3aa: CASILGRNTEAFF
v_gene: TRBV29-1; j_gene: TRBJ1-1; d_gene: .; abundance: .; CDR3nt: TGCAGCGTTGAAAAACAGGGGAACACTGAAGCTTTCTTT; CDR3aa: CSVEKQGNTEAFF
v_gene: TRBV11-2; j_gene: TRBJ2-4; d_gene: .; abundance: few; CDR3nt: TGTGCCAGCAGCTTGTTGACGGTCATAGCCAAAAACATTCAGTACTTC; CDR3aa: CASSLLTVIAKNIQYF
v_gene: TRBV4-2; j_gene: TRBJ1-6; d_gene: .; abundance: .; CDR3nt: TGTGCCAGCAGCCATGGAGTGTCGCATTCACCCCTCCACTTT; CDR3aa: CASSHGVSHSPLHF
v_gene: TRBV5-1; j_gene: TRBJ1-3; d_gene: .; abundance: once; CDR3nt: TGCGCCAGCAGCTTGGGGCAGTTTAATGGAAACACCATATATTTT; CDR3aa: CASSLGQFNGNTIYF
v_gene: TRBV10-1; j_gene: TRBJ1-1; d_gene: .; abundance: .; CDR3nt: TGCGCCAGCAGTGGCTCCTACACTGAAGCTTTCTTT; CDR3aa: CASSGSYTEAFF
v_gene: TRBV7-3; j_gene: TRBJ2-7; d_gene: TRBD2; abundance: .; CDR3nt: TGTGCCAGCAGCGGAGATAGCGGGTGGCAGTACTTC; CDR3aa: CASSGDSGWQYF
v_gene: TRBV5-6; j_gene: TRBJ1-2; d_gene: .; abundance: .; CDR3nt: TGTGCCAGCAGCTCCGGACAGAACTATGGCTACACCTTC; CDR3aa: CASSSGQNYGYTF
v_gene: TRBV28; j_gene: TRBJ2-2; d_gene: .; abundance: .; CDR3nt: TGTGCCAGCGGAAGGACAGCGAACACCGGGGAGCTGTTTTTT; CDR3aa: CASGRTANTGELFF
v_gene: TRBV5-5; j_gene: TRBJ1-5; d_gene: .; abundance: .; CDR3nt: TGTGCCAGCAGCTCAGAGGGGGGAAACAATCAGCCCCAGCATTTT; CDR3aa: CASSSEGGNNQPQHF
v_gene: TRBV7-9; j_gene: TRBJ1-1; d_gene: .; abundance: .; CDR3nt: TGTGCCAGCAGCCTACGGGTCCGGAGAACTAACACTGAAGCTTTCTTT; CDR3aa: CASSLRVRRTNTEAFF
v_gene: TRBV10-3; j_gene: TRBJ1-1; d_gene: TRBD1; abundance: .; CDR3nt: TGTGCCATCAGTGGCGCCGGGACAGGAAACACTGAAGCTTTCTTT; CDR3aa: CAISGAGTGNTEAFF
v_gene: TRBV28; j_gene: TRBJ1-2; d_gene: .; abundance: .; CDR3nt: TGTGCCAGCAGTTTAAACGACCTCAACTATGGCTACACCTTC; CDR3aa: CASSLNDLNYGYTF
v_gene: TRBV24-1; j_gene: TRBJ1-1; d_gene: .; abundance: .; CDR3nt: TGTGCCACCAGTGATTACCGGGGGCACAACACTGAAGCTTTCTTT; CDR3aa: CATSDYRGHNTEAFF
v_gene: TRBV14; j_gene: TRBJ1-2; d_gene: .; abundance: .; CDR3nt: TGTGCCAGCAGCCAAGATCAACAGCTCGGCTACACCTTC; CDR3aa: CASSQDQQLGYTF
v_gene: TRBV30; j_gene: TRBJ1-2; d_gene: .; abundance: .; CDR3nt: TGTGCCTGGAGTGTACCAACTTCGGGACACCTTTTGTCAGGCTACACCTTC; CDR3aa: CAWSVPTSGHLLSGYTF
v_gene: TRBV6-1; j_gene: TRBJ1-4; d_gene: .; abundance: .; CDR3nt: TGTGCCAGCAGTGAAGCCGGGACAAGGGTTTTTTTT; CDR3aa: CASSEAGTRVFF
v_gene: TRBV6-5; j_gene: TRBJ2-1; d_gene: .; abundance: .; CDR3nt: TGTGCCAGCAGCTCCCCCCAGGGCCATGAGCAGTTCTTC; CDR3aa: CASSSPQGHEQFF
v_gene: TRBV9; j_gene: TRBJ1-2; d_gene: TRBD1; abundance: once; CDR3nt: TGTGCCAGCAGCTTGCGGACAGGGGGCCGTGGCTACACCTTC; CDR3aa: CASSLRTGGRGYTF
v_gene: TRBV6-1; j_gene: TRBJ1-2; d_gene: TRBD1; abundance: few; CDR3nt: TGTGCCAGCAGTGAAACATGGGACAGGGACGGCTACACCTTC; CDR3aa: CASSETWDRDGYTF
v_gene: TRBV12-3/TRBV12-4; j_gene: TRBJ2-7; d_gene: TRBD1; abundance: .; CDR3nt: TGTGCCAGCAGTAAGTCCAGACAGGGTCGGTACTTC; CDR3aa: CASSKSRQGRYF
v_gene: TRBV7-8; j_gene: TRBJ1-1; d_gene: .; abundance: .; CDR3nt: TGTGCCAGCAGCTTCAGTGGGATGAACACTGAAGCTTTCTTT; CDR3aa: CASSFSGMNTEAFF